The entry that follows covers one T cell receptor (beta chain) sequence. The target of this receptor is not known. The data were taken from a study of cytomegalovirus exposure and HLA in healthy donors (dated by TCRdb to 2015 to 2018). Regarding the complete study: An earlier analysis of approximately 640 of the donors reported 250 to 300 Gb of sequence data and 117 million unique TCR beta sequences from about 200 million T cells. The study used immunosequencing to profile the T cell repertoires of approximately 690 subjects and linked those repertoires to cytomegalovirus serostatus. The study combined high-throughput TCR immunosequencing, statistical association of individual TCRs with disease status, and machine learning to predict cytomegalovirus infection status. In an earlier analysis of about 590 of the donors, high-throughput TCR beta sequencing was used to judge whether each TCR beta V gene segment behaved as functional or pseudogenic. Among the roughly 390 genotyped donors, approximately 77% belonged to the genetic ancestry cluster associated with self-reported Caucasian donors. Genome-wide SNP genotypes for about 65% of the 666 donors were used in a later genetic analysis, which treated that subset as a discovery cohort. A later analysis re-analyzed previously published TCR beta repertoires from 600 to 850 donors and added high-resolution HLA genotyping to study TCR occurrence patterns. Every discovery cohort repertoire had been produced on one sequencing platform. Roughly 300 gigabases of sequencing data and about 92 million unique TCR sequences made up an early release that covered about 640 HLA-typed donors. Because of strong linkage in the cohort, four or five DR-DQ haplotypes were treated as single units for association and clustering. Typing coverage differed by locus: A, B, C, DRB1 and DQB1 were typed in roughly 620-640 donors, DQA1 in 522, DPA1 in approximately 610, and DPB1 in just under 480. HLA typing included class I and class II loci at four-digit resolution. A separate validation cohort of roughly 130 different subjects was used in addition to the approximately 640-subject first cohort. The study aimed to test whether cataloging public T cell receptors could reveal signatures of past pathogen exposure. Among some 400 genotyped donors of the cohort, an average of roughly 230,000 unique TCR beta nucleotide sequences was sequenced per donor, of which about 18% were non-productive. Donor age, sex, ethnicity and CMV serostatus were compiled alongside the repertoire data. Rather than using new phenotypic data, the later analysis identified candidate immune exposures from TCR beta sequences and from how often those sequences occurred across donors.

The receptor library was made with the immunoSEQ multiplex PCR assay. For the multiplex PCR, a mixture combining 60 forward primers for TCR Vbeta segments and 13 reverse primers for TCR Jbeta segments was used. The CDR3 region of rearranged TCR beta genes was amplified from genomic DNA by a multiplex PCR assay. On the Illumina HiSeq System, the amplified TCR beta libraries were sequenced as 87-base-pair reads. The study's own analysis went as follows. A later analysis counted tens of millions of unique TCR beta chains across the 666 repertoires, and some 11 million of these chains were shared by at least two donors. Raw reads were error-corrected and collapsed into unique sequences by a nearest-neighbor algorithm in which closely related sequences were merged to remove PCR and sequencing errors. CDR3 sequences were aligned to IMGT reference sequences to assign V, D and J gene segments. Each retained sequence needed at least a six-nucleotide match to both a V gene segment and a J gene segment. Rearrangements were classified as productive when the CDR3 lacked stop codons and remained in frame with V and J, and all other rearrangements were classified as non-productive. Following IMGT convention, CDR3 was defined as the stretch from the second conserved V-encoded cysteine to the conserved J-encoded phenylalanine. Sequences without an unambiguous match to a single V gene segment were excluded from the earlier analysis of several hundred of the donors. In an earlier analysis of some 590 of the donors, V segments were called functional above 56.7% productive rearrangements and were called segregating when the between-donor standard deviation exceeded 5%. A statistical classification framework was built to diagnose cytomegalovirus status from the catalog of TCR beta chain sequences. V and J gene assignment, in a later analysis, came from comparing TCR nucleotide sequences with IMGT/GENE-DB human TR gene sequences. A later analysis assigned CDR3 sequences and most-parsimonious VDJ recombination scenarios with the TCRdist pipeline. In a later analysis, each TCR beta chain was defined by its CDR3 amino acid sequence together with its V-gene family, and reads lacking a unique V-gene family were excluded. To address suspected cross-contamination and a sequencing artifact, a later analysis removed approximately 590 highly shared, low-generation-probability nucleotide sequences. In a later analysis, a clonal expansion index was calculated for each public chain from normalized within-repertoire ranks of inferred template counts. A later analysis computed generation probabilities with a VDJ recombination model fitted to out-of-frame rearrangements, and checked the results against IGoR. In a later analysis, hypergeometric tests were used to score TCR-TCR, TCR-HLA and TCR-CMV co-occurrence, with a repertoire-size bias correction applied to TCR pairs. A later analysis estimated false discovery rates by permuting HLA or CMV assignments 20 times. In a later analysis, co-occurring TCRs were grouped with DBSCAN, and TCRdist sequence similarity was added when clustering was performed within HLA-allele-positive subsets. Repertoires with fewer than 30,000 or more than 120,000 public chains were left out of co-occurrence clustering, as were five repertoires with anomalous nucleotide sharing. TCRdb stores this immuneACCESS table with in-frame sequences only. Part of the clones is absent; in the studies checked, under half of the shortfall reflects unresolved V genes, and no reason is known for the rest. The V and J calls and clone size are taken from that table; D and trimming were inferred from the DNA. The table kept for this sample lists roughly 62,000 clones. The ten most abundant clones make up almost 4% of the sample.

The full study reports these points: Most TCR sequences were seen in very few donors, while some public TCRs were found in many individuals. Immune exposure information for the cohort was limited to CMV serostatus. In this cohort, only TCR beta chains were sequenced, and detectable features were limited by the absence of alpha or paired-chain data. The authors suggested that the approach could potentially be generalized to other disease states and immunological phenotypes. About 17 rarely observed V segments, including chromosome 9 orphons, were excluded from the earlier analysis of 550 to 700 of the donors because counts were too low. A later analysis reported that several top co-occurrence clusters appeared linked to parvovirus B19, influenza, CMV and Epstein-Barr virus. When HLA alleles, especially DR and DQ, strongly co-occurred, attributing TCR associations to individual alleles was difficult. According to a later analysis, TCR association rates differed among HLA loci, with DRB1 alleles showing the most associated TCRs and HLA-C alleles showing the fewest. In a later analysis, HLA-associated TCR beta chains showed more clonal expansion and lower generation probabilities than non-associated chains that were equally common. A later genetic analysis associated a missense DCLRE1C variant with V-gene and J-gene trimming of TCR beta chains, and an independent cohort replicated the association. The presence/absence analyses assumed that sequencing depth was roughly uniform across donors, and that assumption may not be true. A further reported finding was that TCR beta sequences accurately predicted the HLA-A and HLA-B alleles for most subjects in the first cohort. Broadly in line with IMGT annotations, most TCR beta V segments showed up in productive rearrangements about 90% or about 30% of the time in an earlier analysis of approximately 640 of the donors. Correlated functional status among segregating V segments might reflect linkage disequilibrium, but an unknown experimental factor could not be ruled out. The study gave a list of under 200 TCR beta chains associated with cytomegalovirus. In a later analysis, around 17,000 TCR beta sequences were associated with specific HLA alleles at a false discovery rate of 0.05. A cluster of highly shared sequence variants was judged likely to be a technical artifact of the sequencing pipeline. A later genetic analysis reported fewer N-insertions in productive TCRs among donors in an Asian-associated ancestry cluster than the roughly 640-donor mean. The classifier was reported to diagnose cytomegalovirus status with high specificity and sensitivity in both the original cohort and the validation cohort. According to a later analysis, most CMV-associated TCR beta chains appeared to be HLA-restricted, and the HLA associations seemed to be driven largely by CMV exposure. HLA typing was unavailable for some donors at each locus, so association tests used only the typed subset. A few of the identified cytomegalovirus-associated TCR beta chains were confirmed in vitro to be specific for cytomegalovirus antigens.

The cohort comprised several hundred healthy bone marrow donors. All cohort members were sampled while nominally healthy, although unrecorded immune exposures were likely present. The donor tested CMV seronegative and was one of the 352 seronegative cohort members. A peripheral blood sample was provided by each donor, and peripheral blood mononuclear cells were used for TCR beta sequencing. Genomic DNA extraction from the blood cell samples was performed with the Qiagen DNeasy Blood Extraction Kit. This clonotype was sampled from a male donor in good health and CMV-seronegative. Sample: PBMCs.

The sequence in DNA is TGTGCCAGTAGTAACCTGGTTGAGGGAACTGTGTACGAGCAGTACTTC. It specifies CASSNLVEGTVYEQYF. The sequence links TRBV19 to TRBJ2-7, with TRBD2 as a weak D call on 5 bases. The CDR1 and CDR2 encoded by the germline V gene (reference sequence) are LNHDA and SQIVND. V is reduced by 4 bases and J by 4 bases, leaving a spacing of 20 bases between them. CDR3 length: 16 amino acids, cysteine to phenylalanine. Kept here is only the CDR3 DNA, which spans 48 bases and is read in frame from base 1.